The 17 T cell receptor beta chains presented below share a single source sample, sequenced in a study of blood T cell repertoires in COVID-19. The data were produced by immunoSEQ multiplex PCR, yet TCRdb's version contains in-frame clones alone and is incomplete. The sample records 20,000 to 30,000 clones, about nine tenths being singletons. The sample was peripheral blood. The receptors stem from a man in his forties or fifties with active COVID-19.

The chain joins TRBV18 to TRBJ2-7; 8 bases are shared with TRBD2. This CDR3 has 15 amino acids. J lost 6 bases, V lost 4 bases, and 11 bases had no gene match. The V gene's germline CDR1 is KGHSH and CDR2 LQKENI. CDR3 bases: TGTGCCAGCTCACTGTCCAGCGGGAGTTTTACCGAGCAGTACTTC. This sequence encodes CASSLSSGSFTEQYF.

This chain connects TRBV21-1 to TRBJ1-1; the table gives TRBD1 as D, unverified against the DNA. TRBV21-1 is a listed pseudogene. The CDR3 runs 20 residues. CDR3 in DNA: TGTGCCAGCAGCACAAAGCATGTTAAGGGACAGGGAATCGTGAACACTGAAGCTTTCTTT. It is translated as CASSTKHVKGQGIVNTEAFF.

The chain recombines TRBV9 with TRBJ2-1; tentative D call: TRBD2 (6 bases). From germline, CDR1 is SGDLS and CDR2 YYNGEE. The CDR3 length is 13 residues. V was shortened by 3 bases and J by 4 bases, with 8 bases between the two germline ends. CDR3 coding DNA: TGTGCCAGCAGCGAGGCGGGGTACAATGAGCAGTTCTTC. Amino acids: CASSEAGYNEQFF.

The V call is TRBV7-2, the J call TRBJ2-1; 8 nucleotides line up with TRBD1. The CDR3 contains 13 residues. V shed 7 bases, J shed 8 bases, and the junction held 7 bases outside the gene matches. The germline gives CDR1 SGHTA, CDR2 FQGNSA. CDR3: CASNRGALYEQFF. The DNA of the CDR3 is TGTGCCAGCAACAGGGGGGCCTTGTATGAGCAGTTCTTC.

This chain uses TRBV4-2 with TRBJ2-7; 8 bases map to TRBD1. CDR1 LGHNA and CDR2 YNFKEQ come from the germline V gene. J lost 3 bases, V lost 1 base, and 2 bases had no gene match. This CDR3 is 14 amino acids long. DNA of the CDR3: TGTGCCAGCAGCCAAGTGGACAGGGACTACGAGCAGTACTTC. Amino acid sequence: CASSQVDRDYEQYF.

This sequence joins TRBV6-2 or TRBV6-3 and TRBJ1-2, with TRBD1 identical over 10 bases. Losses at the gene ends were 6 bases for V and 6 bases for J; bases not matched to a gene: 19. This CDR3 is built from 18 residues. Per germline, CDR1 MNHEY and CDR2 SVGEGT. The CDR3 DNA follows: TGTGCCAGCAGCGGAAACCGGGACAGGGGACCTTCGAGGAATGGCTACACCTTC. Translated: CASSGNRDRGPSRNGYTF.

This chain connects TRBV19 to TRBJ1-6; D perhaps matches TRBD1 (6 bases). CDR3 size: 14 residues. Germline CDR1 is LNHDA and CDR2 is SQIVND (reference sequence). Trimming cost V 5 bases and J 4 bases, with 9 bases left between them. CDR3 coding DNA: TGTGCCAGTAGTGTCACAGGGTATAATTCACCCCTCCACTTT. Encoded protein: CASSVTGYNSPLHF.

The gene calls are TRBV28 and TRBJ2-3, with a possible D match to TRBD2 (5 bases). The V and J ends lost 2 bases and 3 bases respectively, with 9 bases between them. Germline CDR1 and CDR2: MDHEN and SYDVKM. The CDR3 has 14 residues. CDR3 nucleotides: TGTGCCAGCAGTTTAACTCCGGGAACAGATACGCAGTATTTT. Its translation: CASSLTPGTDTQYF.

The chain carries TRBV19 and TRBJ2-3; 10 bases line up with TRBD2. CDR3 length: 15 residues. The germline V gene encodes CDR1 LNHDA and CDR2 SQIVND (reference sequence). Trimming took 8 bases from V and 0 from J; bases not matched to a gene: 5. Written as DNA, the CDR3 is TGTGCCAGTCGGACTAGCGGAACTAGCACAGATACGCAGTATTTT. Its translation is CASRTSGTSTDTQYF.

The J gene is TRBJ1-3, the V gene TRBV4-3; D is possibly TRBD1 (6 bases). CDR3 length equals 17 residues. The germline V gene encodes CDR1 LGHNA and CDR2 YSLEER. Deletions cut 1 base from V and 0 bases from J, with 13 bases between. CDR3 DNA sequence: TGCGCCAGCAGCCAAGCGTACCGAGGGGGCTCTGGAAACACCATATATTTT. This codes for CASSQAYRGGSGNTIYF.

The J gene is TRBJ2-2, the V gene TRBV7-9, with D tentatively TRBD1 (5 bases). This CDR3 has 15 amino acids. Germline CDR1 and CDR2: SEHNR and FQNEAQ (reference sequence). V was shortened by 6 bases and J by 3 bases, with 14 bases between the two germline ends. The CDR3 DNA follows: TGTGCCAGCAGTCTAGGGGTTGTGGACACCGGGGAGCTGTTTTTT. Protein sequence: CASSLGVVDTGELFF.

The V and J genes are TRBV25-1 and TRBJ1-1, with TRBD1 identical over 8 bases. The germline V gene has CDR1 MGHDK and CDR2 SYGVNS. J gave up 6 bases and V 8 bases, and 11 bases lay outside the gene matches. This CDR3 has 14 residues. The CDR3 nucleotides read TGTGCCAGCCGCCGACAGGGGTTCGGAGCTGAAGCTTTCTTT. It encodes CASRRQGFGAEAFF. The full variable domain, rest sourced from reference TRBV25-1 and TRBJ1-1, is EADIYQTPRYLVIGTGKKITLECSQTMGHDKMYWYQQDPGMELHLIHYSYGVNSTEKGDLSSESTVSRIRTEHFPLTLESARPSHTSQYLCASRRQGFGAEAFFGQGTRLTVV.

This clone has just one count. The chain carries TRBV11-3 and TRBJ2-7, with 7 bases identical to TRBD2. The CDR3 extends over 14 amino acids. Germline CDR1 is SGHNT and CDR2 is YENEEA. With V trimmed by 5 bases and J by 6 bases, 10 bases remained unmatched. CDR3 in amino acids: CASSPRAGEGEQYF. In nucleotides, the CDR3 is TGTGCCAGCAGCCCCCGGGCGGGGGAGGGCGAGCAGTACTTC.

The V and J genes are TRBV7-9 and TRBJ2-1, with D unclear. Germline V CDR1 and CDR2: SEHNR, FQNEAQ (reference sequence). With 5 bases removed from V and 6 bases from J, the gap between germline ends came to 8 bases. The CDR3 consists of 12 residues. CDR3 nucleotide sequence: TGTGCCAGCAGCACCCCCGGCAATGAGCAGTTCTTC. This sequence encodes CASSTPGNEQFF.

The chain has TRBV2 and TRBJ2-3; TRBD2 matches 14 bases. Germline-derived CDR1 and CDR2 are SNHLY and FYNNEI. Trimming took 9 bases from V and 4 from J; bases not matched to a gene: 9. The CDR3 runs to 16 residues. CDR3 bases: TGTGCCAGGGAAGGGACTAGCGGGAGTGGCGCAGATACGCAGTATTTT. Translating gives CAREGTSGSGADTQYF.

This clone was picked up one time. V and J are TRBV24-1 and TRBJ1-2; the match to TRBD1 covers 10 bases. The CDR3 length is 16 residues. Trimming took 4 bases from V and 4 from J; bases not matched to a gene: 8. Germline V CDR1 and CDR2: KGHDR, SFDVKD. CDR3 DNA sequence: TGTGCCACCAGTGAAAACACGGACAGGGGGGCCTATGGCTACACCTTC. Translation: CATSENTDRGAYGYTF.

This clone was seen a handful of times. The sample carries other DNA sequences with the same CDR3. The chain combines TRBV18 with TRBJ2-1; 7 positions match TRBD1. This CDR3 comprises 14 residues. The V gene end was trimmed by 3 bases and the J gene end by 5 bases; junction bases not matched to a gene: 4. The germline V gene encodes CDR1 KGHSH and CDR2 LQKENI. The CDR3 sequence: CASSPRDRDNEQFF. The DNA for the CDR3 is TGTGCCAGCTCACCCCGGGACAGAGACAATGAGCAGTTCTTC.